A single sample is the source of the 16 T cell receptor beta chains below, sequenced in a study of T cell responses to AZD1222 COVID-19 vaccine. Sequencing was performed with immunoSEQ multiplex PCR; in TCRdb, only in-frame clones are kept and a portion is missing. The sample carries approximately 180,000 clones, 90% recorded once. The source material was peripheral blood, sampled on day 0 of AZD1222 vaccination. The source of these receptors is an adult in good health.

The chain employs TRBV2 and TRBJ1-5; D is uncertain. This CDR3 contains 10 residues. Per germline, CDR1 SNHLY and CDR2 FYNNEI. The V end was cut by 7 bases, the J end by 10 bases, with 8 bases between. The CDR3 DNA sequence: TGTGCCAGCATTTTTGGACCCCAGCATTTT. It yields the protein CASIFGPQHF.

On this clone itself: This CDR3 is also generated by other DNA sequences in the sample. This sequence joins TRBV6-5 and TRBJ2-7, with TRBD1 matching over 7 bases. Germline CDR1 MNHEY, CDR2 SVGAGI. The CDR3 contains 14 residues. Unmatched junction bases numbered 8, after V lost 5 bases and J lost 4 bases. CDR3 nucleotides: TGTGCCAGCAGTCCAAGGACAGGACCTTACGAGCAGTACTTC. Translating it yields CASSPRTGPYEQYF.

The chain links TRBV15 to TRBJ2-3; TRBD2 might be the D (6 bases). Germline CDR1 is LNHNV and CDR2 is YYDKDF (reference sequence). V was cut by 4 bases and J by 3 bases, with 20 bases left in between. The CDR3 covers 17 residues. The CDR3 is CATSNPMTSAGTDTQYF. CDR3 DNA sequence: TGTGCCACCAGCAACCCCATGACTAGTGCGGGAACAGATACGCAGTATTTT.

The chain carries TRBV7-2 and TRBJ1-1, with D possibly being TRBD1 (5 bases). The length of the CDR3 is 13 residues. V lost 5 bases, J lost 3 bases, and 10 bases lay in between. Germline-derived CDR1 and CDR2 are SGHTA and FQGNSA. CDR3 sequence reads: CASSARVDTEAFF. CDR3 bases: TGTGCCAGCAGCGCCAGGGTGGACACTGAAGCTTTCTTT.

This chain joins TRBV29-1 and TRBJ2-5; TRBD1 agrees at 9 bases. Germline CDR1 and CDR2: SQVTM and ANQGSEA. The junction had 6 bases not matched to a gene; V was cut back by 6 bases and J by 4 bases. This CDR3 has 13 residues. DNA of the CDR3: TGCAGCGTCGCGGGACAGGGAATAGAGACCCAGTACTTC. This gives the protein CSVAGQGIETQYF.

This clone was picked up a small number of times. V is TRBV7-9 and J is TRBJ2-5; 9 bases are shared with TRBD1. V lost 2 bases, J lost 3 bases, and 13 bases stayed unmatched. Germline CDR1 and CDR2: SEHNR and FQNEAQ (reference sequence). The CDR3 sequence is 18 residues long. The CDR3 spells CASSLRPSAGQGKETQYF. In DNA form, the CDR3 reads TGTGCCAGCAGCTTACGGCCCTCCGCGGGACAGGGTAAAGAGACCCAGTACTTC.

The rearrangement uses TRBV28 and TRBJ1-2; D perhaps matches TRBD1 (5 bases). The CDR3 totals 16 residues. Looked up from germline, CDR1 is MDHEN and CDR2 is SYDVKM. V gave up 2 bases and J gave up 7 bases, with 20 bases separating them. CDR3 nucleotide sequence: TGTGCCAGCAGTTTAGGGCAGGGAACGAGGTCTGGTGGCTACACCTTC. It yields the protein CASSLGQGTRSGGYTF.

The chain has TRBV24-1 and TRBJ2-3; D is unclear. This CDR3 has 12 amino acids. Trimming took 7 bases from V and 6 from J, leaving 10 bases between them. The germline V gene has CDR1 KGHDR and CDR2 SFDVKD. In DNA form, the CDR3 reads TGTGCCACCAGCGTTGGTAGCGATACGCAGTATTTT. Translating gives CATSVGSDTQYF.

The chain recombines TRBV6-5 with TRBJ1-4, with D tentatively TRBD1 (5 bases). The CDR3 has 13 amino acids. Germline V gives CDR1 MNHEY, CDR2 SVGAGI. V lost 10 bases and J 6 bases, leaving 15 bases between the germline ends. This CDR3 reads CAIGGSNDEKLFF. CDR3 nucleotides: TGTGCCATCGGGGGGAGTAATGATGAAAAACTGTTTTTT.

This clone was seen a single time. The rearrangement links TRBV4-1 to TRBJ2-4; 7 bases line up with TRBD1. Germline V gives CDR1 MGHRA, CDR2 YSYEKL. CDR3 length: 19 residues. Unmatched junction bases numbered 11, after V lost 0 bases and J lost 0 bases. In DNA, the CDR3 is TGCGCCAGCAGCCAAGAACCGGGACAGACTGTTGTAGCCAAAAACATTCAGTACTTC. Translation gives CASSQEPGQTVVAKNIQYF.

V usage is TRBV10-1 and J usage is TRBJ2-3; 7 bases are shared with TRBD1. V was clipped by 2 bases and J by 4 bases; unmatched bases: 6. The CDR3 covers 15 residues. CDR1 and CDR2 (germline): WNHNN, SYGVQD (reference sequence). The CDR3: CASSERGHKADTQYF. The CDR3 DNA reads as TGCGCCAGCAGTGAGAGGGGGCACAAGGCAGATACGCAGTATTTT.

A note on this clone: The junction and the germline gene differ at one end; a read error may be behind it. Other DNA sequences in this sample translate to the same CDR3. This sequence joins TRBV13 and TRBJ1-2; D unclear. CDR1 PRHDT and CDR2 FYEKMQ come from the germline V gene (reference sequence). The CDR3 contains 17 residues. The CDR3 nucleotides read TGCGCCAGCAGGCATAAAGGGTCGGGTTTAATGGACTATGGCTACACCTTC. Translated: CASRHKGSGLMDYGYTF.

The V gene is TRBV30, the J gene TRBJ1-6, with D tentatively TRBD1 (6 bases). Trimming removed 3 bases from V and 9 bases from J, with 15 bases in between. This CDR3 comprises 14 residues. The germline V gene has CDR1 GTSNPN and CDR2 SVGIG (reference sequence). The CDR3 DNA follows: TGTGCCTGGAGACCAAGACAGGAAAGTTCACCCCTCCACTTT. This sequence encodes CAWRPRQESSPLHF.

The chain carries TRBV25-1 and TRBJ2-5; D may correspond to TRBD1 or TRBD2 (5 bases each). With 6 bases removed from V and 3 bases from J, the gap between germline ends came to 14 bases. The length of the CDR3 is 14 residues. In germline, CDR1 is MGHDK, CDR2 SYGVNS. CDR3 loop: CASRGRDLKETQYF. CDR3 nucleotides: TGTGCCAGCAGAGGACGGGACCTAAAAGAGACCCAGTACTTC.

The rearrangement joins TRBV29-1 to TRBJ2-7; tentative D call: TRBD1 (6 bases). Germline V gene data show CDR1 as SQVTM and CDR2 as ANQGSEA. V was trimmed by 4 bases and J by 0 bases, leaving 22 bases between them. The CDR3 covers 17 residues. Written as DNA, the CDR3 is TGCAGCGTTGGAACCGGGACAAGTTCCCGTCTCTCCTACGAGCAGTACTTC. Residues: CSVGTGTSSRLSYEQYF.

The V call is TRBV5-1, the J call TRBJ2-1; TRBD1 matches 9 bases. The germline V gene has CDR1 SGHRS and CDR2 YFSETQ. The V segment lost 0 bases and the J segment 6 bases; nucleotides outside the gene matches: 7. CDR3 length equals 16 residues. The CDR3, as DNA: TGCGCCAGCAGCTTGGCCATAGGACAGGGGCCCAATGAGCAGTTCTTC. This gives the protein CASSLAIGQGPNEQFF.